The entry below describes one T cell receptor (beta chain). The CDR3 contains 15 residues. CDR1 and CDR2 (germline): SGHTA, FQGNSA. The germline V and J ends were trimmed by 3 bases and 5 bases, with 14 bases remaining between them. The data derive from a study of blood T cell repertoires in COVID-19. In the original analysis: It was from reference gene primer amplification that nucleated cell counts were estimated. Only in-frame clones appear in the TCRdb table, and some are missing; sequencing was by immunoSEQ multiplex PCR. V and J calls and clone size come straight from that table; D and trimming were deduced from the DNA. The data show about 260,000 clones, 90% seen once. Membership in each cohort depended on participant-reported clinical history.

The sequence was collected from a woman aged 25 to 39 with acute COVID-19. The gene calls are TRBV7-2 and TRBJ2-1; no clear D. The sample was PBMCs or T cells enriched from blood (not recorded which). The CDR3 bases are TGTGCCAGCAGCTTTTCGGGTCCTGGCCACAATGAGCAGTTCTTC. Its protein product is CASSFSGPGHNEQFF.